The source of this T cell receptor beta chain is a study of control samples from healthy donors and cancer patients. TCRdb keeps only in-frame clones here, not all; method: immunoSEQ multiplex PCR. The sample yields about 220,000 clones, roughly 94% seen once. V gave up 3 bases and J gave up 5 bases, with 10 bases separating them. CDR1 is SQVTM, CDR2 ANQGSEA, per germline. This CDR3 has 12 amino acids. V and J are TRBV29-1 and TRBJ1-2; D might be TRBD1 (6 bases). Source material: blood. The clonotype originates from a man aged 50 or older in good health. In DNA form, the CDR3 reads TGCAGCGTTGACAGGGGATGGTATGGCTACACCTTC. Translation: CSVDRGWYGYTF.